This T cell receptor beta chain is drawn from a study of regulatory T cells in long-lasting Graves disease. CDR1 and CDR2 (germline): MNHNS, SASEGT. The CDR3 sequence is 15 residues long. V trimming: 5 bases; J trimming: 3 bases; junction bases outside the gene matches: 9. Combining iRepertoire HTBI primers with Arm-PCR of CDR3 regions, the authors built TCR beta libraries. Authors' processing steps: Sample data revealed fewer than 70 TRBV and under 15 TRBJ segments. TCRdb re-derived calls from the multiplex PCR reads in MiXCR, one entry per CDR3 protein. These V and J calls rely on TCRdb rather than the paper's analysis. The top ten hold around 40% of the sample, which has over 650,000 distinct CDR3 sequences, roughly 30% seen once. Indicated time point: persistent/refractory GD, antithyroid drugs over 5 years with positive TRAb. Following extraction of RNA from PBMCs, that RNA was used to make the TCR library. The authors diagnosed Graves' disease using American Thyroid Association guidelines. EDTA tubes received nine milliliters of collected peripheral blood.

The chain has TRBV6-1 and TRBJ2-7; 8 bases are shared with TRBD2. This receptor was taken from a female donor with Graves disease. The input for sequencing was peripheral blood mononuclear cells (PBMCs), taken when the disease was refractory, from a patient treated with antithyroid drugs. CDR3 nucleotides: TGTGCCAGCAGTAGGGGACTAGGGGGGGACTACGAGCAGTACTTC. This encodes CASSRGLGGDYEQYF.